What follows describes a single TCR beta chain. This table comes from immunoSEQ multiplex PCR, and its TCRdb copy is limited to in-frame clones, with some not included. This sample yields about 96,000 clones, of which roughly 91% are seen a single time; around 1.6% belongs to the top ten. There are 15 residues in the CDR3. The germline gives CDR1 LGHNT, CDR2 FRNRAP. Trimming took off 3 bases at V and 3 bases at J, with 9 bases between the two ends. The data belong to a study of OX40 agonist ivuxolimab in advanced cancers. The rearrangement joins TRBV12-5 to TRBJ2-6, with TRBD1 as a possible D gene (6 bases). The sequence was obtained from an adult with an advanced solid tumor such as melanoma, head and neck, liver or kidney cancer. This sample comprised CD4+ or CD8+ T cells sorted from blood, obtained in a trial of the OX40 agonist ivuxolimab. The CDR3: CASGLGQLGANVLTF. CDR3 in DNA: TGTGCTAGTGGTTTAGGACAGCTTGGGGCCAACGTCCTGACTTTC.